This T cell receptor (beta chain) was identified in a study of neoadjuvant nivolumab and ipilimumab in lung cancer. Study-level findings and limits: Only two of four nivolumab-treated tumors gained richness and clonality by surgery. Compared with tumor-adjacent uninvolved lung, resected tumors showed greater richness and clonality.

Comments on this clone: Antigen: not known.

The assay was immunoSEQ multiplex PCR, and TCRdb's table has in-frame clones only and misses some. The sample records some 2,500 clones, 75% to 90% being singletons. V lost 6 bases, J lost 3 bases, and 8 bases stayed unmatched. Germline V gives CDR1 MDHEN, CDR2 SYDVKM. The CDR3 is 15 residues long. The sequence came from an adult with non-small cell lung cancer. This sample comprised tumor tissue, obtained before neoadjuvant nivolumab, alone or with ipilimumab. This sequence joins TRBV28 and TRBJ1-2; TRBD1 matches 9 bases. The CDR3 DNA sequence: TGTGCCAGCAGGCCGGACAGGGGCTTTTACTATGGCTACACCTTC. Translating it yields CASRPDRGFYYGYTF.